The 15 T cell receptor beta chains below were found in one sample sequenced in a study of T-cell memory formation after mild COVID-19. Via MiXCR, TCRdb re-called the 5' RACE reads, giving one row per CDR3 protein. Of 360,000 or so distinct CDR3 sequences in the sample, around 27% were seen once. Sample: PBMCs or a T cell subset sorted from them (not recorded which). The receptors were gathered from an adult woman who had mild COVID-19 (a few samples of this study predate the infection). Cell type and time point are not known.

In this sample, this clonotype turned up a few times. The genes are TRBV11-2 and TRBJ2-3; a weak D match, TRBD2 (5 bases). CDR3 length: 16 residues. Trimming removed 0 bases at V and 0 bases at J, with 10 bases between. Looked up from germline, CDR1 is SGHAT and CDR2 is FQNNGV. The CDR3 spells CASSLDSGGSTDTQYF. The CDR3 DNA reads TGTGCCAGCAGCTTAGATTCTGGCGGGAGCACAGATACGCAGTATTTT.

This clonotype was seen many times. V gene TRBV9 combines with J gene TRBJ2-1, with 7 bases identical to TRBD2. Germline V gene data show CDR1 as SGDLS and CDR2 as YYNGEE. V lost 3 bases to trimming and J lost 1 base; unmatched junction nucleotides: 10. The CDR3 sequence is 17 residues long. The CDR3 region is CASSAITSVLSYNEQFF. The DNA for the CDR3 is TGTGCCAGCAGCGCCATTACTAGCGTACTATCCTACAATGAGCAGTTCTTC. Full variable domain (rest looked up from reference TRBV9 and TRBJ2-1): DSGVTQTPKHLITATGQRVTLRCSPRSGDLSVYWYQQSLDQGLQFLIQYYNGEERAKGNILERFSAQQFPDLHSELNLSSLELGDSALYFCASSAITSVLSYNEQFFGPGTRLTVL.

The table lists this clonotype with a few counts. The chain has TRBV5-1 and TRBJ2-2, with a tentative D call TRBD2 (7 bases). The length of the CDR3 is 16 residues. The ends were cut back, 4 bases at V and 1 base at J, with 14 bases in the middle. Germline V gene lookup returns CDR1 SGHRS and CDR2 YFSETQ. The CDR3 region has the DNA TGCGCCAGCAGCACAACAGGGAGGGGGAACACCGGGGAGCTGTTTTTT. Amino acids: CASSTTGRGNTGELFF. The full variable domain, in which reference TRBV5-1 and TRBJ2-2 provide the parts outside the CDR3, is KAGVTQTPRYLIKTRGQQVTLSCSPISGHRSVSWYQQTPGQGLQFLFEYFSETQRNKGNFPGRFSGRQFSNSRSEMNVSTLELGDSALYLCASSTTGRGNTGELFFGEGSRLTVL.

This chain joins TRBV19 and TRBJ2-1, with D unclear. The CDR3 is made up of 11 amino acids. Germline CDR1 is LNHDA and CDR2 is SQIVND (reference sequence). Trimming left V 4 bases short and J 6 bases short, with 4 bases between. The CDR3 loop reads CASSNFNEQFF. CDR3 nucleotides: TGTGCCAGTAGTAACTTCAATGAGCAGTTCTTC.

This clonotype came up a few times. The V and J genes are TRBV6-6 and TRBJ2-7; 7 bases align to TRBD2. CDR3 length: 16 amino acids. V was clipped by 5 bases and J by 4 bases; unmatched bases: 14. Germline V lookup: CDR1 MNHNY, CDR2 SVGAGI (reference sequence). The CDR3 protein is CASSERDYPSPYEQYF. The CDR3 coding sequence is TGTGCCAGCAGTGAGAGGGACTACCCAAGTCCATACGAGCAGTACTTC.

The chain links TRBV11-3 to TRBJ1-6; tentative D call: TRBD1 (5 bases). Per the germline V gene, CDR1 is SGHNT and CDR2 is YENEEA. The CDR3 sequence is 17 residues long. Trimming removed 2 bases at V and 6 bases at J, with 17 bases between. CDR3 protein: CASSLTRWGDANSPLHF. The CDR3, as DNA: TGTGCCAGCAGCTTAACCCGTTGGGGGGATGCTAATTCACCCCTCCACTTT.

The sample holds a few counts of this clonotype. J is TRBJ2-2 and V is TRBV7-6; D remains ambiguous. There are 13 residues in the CDR3. Germline values: CDR1 SGHVS, CDR2 FNYEAQ. V lost 4 bases to trimming and J lost 7 bases, with 10 bases between them. CDR3 sequence: CASSSLGNGELFF. CDR3 sequence (DNA): TGTGCCAGCAGCTCCCTTGGAAACGGGGAGCTGTTTTTT.

The genes are TRBV25-1 and TRBJ2-7; 8 nucleotides line up with TRBD1. With 6 bases clipped from V and 1 base from J, the junction kept 8 bases outside the gene matches. CDR3 size: 15 residues. Germline CDR1 reads MGHDK; CDR2 reads SYGVNS. CDR3 in amino acids: CASSTSRQGSYEQYF. CDR3 DNA sequence: TGTGCCAGCAGCACTAGCAGACAGGGGTCCTACGAGCAGTACTTC.

This chain connects TRBV7-9 to TRBJ2-3; 7 bases are a match to TRBD1. V shed 5 bases, J shed 4 bases, and the junction held 15 bases outside the gene matches. Per germline, CDR1 SEHNR and CDR2 FQNEAQ (reference sequence). This CDR3 is built from 17 residues. In DNA form, the CDR3 reads TGTGCCAGCAGCCCAACCTTCGGTACAGGGGTGGCAGATACGCAGTATTTT. As protein: CASSPTFGTGVADTQYF.

The sample holds one count of this clonotype. This chain joins TRBV19 and TRBJ1-2; D gene uncertain. The CDR3 covers 13 residues. V lost 6 bases and J 8 bases, leaving 16 bases between the germline ends. Looked up from germline, CDR1 is LNHDA and CDR2 is SQIVND (reference sequence). CDR3 DNA sequence: TGTGCCAGTAGGATACGGGGTTCTGCGGGCTACACCTTC. This sequence encodes CASRIRGSAGYTF. Filled out from reference TRBV19 and TRBJ1-2, the complete variable domain reads DGGITQSPKYLFRKEGQNVTLSCEQNLNHDAMYWYRQDPGQGLRLIYYSQIVNDFQKGDIAEGYSVSREKKESFPLTVTSAQKNPTAFYLCASRIRGSAGYTFGSGTRLTVV.

This clonotype was seen a handful of times. The chain joins TRBV7-8 to TRBJ1-1; a weak D match, TRBD1 (6 bases). This CDR3 region has 14 residues. CDR1 is SGHVS, CDR2 FQNEAQ, per germline. The V and J ends lost 5 bases and 0 bases respectively, with 10 bases between them. CDR3 coding DNA: TGTGCCAGCAGCACGGACAGTATGAACACTGAAGCTTTCTTT. This gives the protein CASSTDSMNTEAFF.

In this sample, this clonotype turned up a few times. The J gene is TRBJ2-7, the V gene TRBV24-1; 8 bases are shared with TRBD1. The CDR3 has 14 amino acids. The V gene's germline CDR1 is KGHDR and CDR2 SFDVKD. The V gene end was trimmed by 5 bases and the J gene end by 3 bases; junction bases not matched to a gene: 5. CDR3 region: CATSANRGSYEQYF. In nucleotides, the CDR3 is TGTGCCACCAGTGCGAACAGGGGGAGCTACGAGCAGTACTTC.

The chain recombines TRBV20-1 with TRBJ2-7, with 7 bases that match TRBD1. V lost 6 bases to trimming and J lost 6 bases; unmatched junction nucleotides: 14. The CDR3 has 14 amino acids. CDR1 is DFQATT and CDR2 is SNEGSKA in the germline V gene (reference sequence). CDR3: CSAPARQGAAEQYF. The DNA of the CDR3 is TGCAGTGCCCCCGCGCGACAGGGAGCGGCCGAGCAGTACTTC.

This clonotype was detected only a few times. The V gene is TRBV7-2, the J gene TRBJ2-3; tentatively, D is TRBD2 (5 bases). Trimming pared 1 base from V and 7 bases from J, leaving 12 bases between. Germline loops: CDR1 SGHTA, CDR2 FQGNSA. This CDR3 has 14 residues. For the CDR3, the DNA is TGTGCCAGCAGCTTAGGGGATGGCGGGTATACGCAGTATTTT. Protein: CASSLGDGGYTQYF. Variable domain in full (rest from reference TRBV7-2 and TRBJ2-3): GAGVSQSPSNKVTEKGKDVELRCDPISGHTALYWYRQSLGQGLEFLIYFQGNSAPDKSGLPSDRFSAERTGGSVSTLTIQRTQQEDSAVYLCASSLGDGGYTQYFGPGTRLTVL.

The chain carries TRBV12-3 or TRBV12-4 and TRBJ2-7; D uncertain. Trimming stripped 2 bases from V and 1 base from J, with 6 bases between. The CDR3 is 13 residues long. Here the CDR3 DNA reads TGTGCCAGCAGTTTACCAGCGTCCTACGAGCAGTACTTC. Encoded protein: CASSLPASYEQYF.